The 23 T cell receptor beta chains presented below share a single source sample, sequenced in a study of CXCR3-negative and CXCR3-positive naive CD8 T cells. Antigens for these TCRs are unknown. Study results and limitations: The study found more hydrophobic TRB CDR3s in CXCR3-positive naive cells than in CXCR3-negative naive cells.

Researchers prepared the TRB cDNA libraries using 5' RACE with UMI labels. TCRdb reanalyzed the 5' RACE reads, giving one entry per CDR3 protein sequence and no DNA. The sample includes about 92,000 distinct CDR3 sequences. Material for sequencing was naive CXCR3+ CD8+ T cells from blood. Noted subset: CD45RO-CCR7+CD27+CD95- naive CD8+ T cells expressing CXCR3 (TNR3+). All receptors derive from a human donor in good health. Some clones in this sample may be carry-over from other donors' samples.

The rearrangement joins TRBV29-1 to TRBJ2-7; TCRdb gives TRBD1 as the D gene, but with no DNA this cannot be confirmed. The CDR3 extends over 13 amino acids. Germline CDR1 reads SQVTM; CDR2 reads ANQGSEA. The chain's CDR3 is CSAMTGGIYEQYF.

J is TRBJ2-2 and V is TRBV29-1. This CDR3 is 13 amino acids long. Germline V gene lookup returns CDR1 SQVTM and CDR2 ANQGSEA. This CDR3 is CSVDIENTGELFF.

This chain links TRBV28 with TRBJ2-7; TCRdb's D call of TRBD1 is untestable without DNA. Germline loops: CDR1 MDHEN, CDR2 SYDVKM. This CDR3 is built from 17 residues. CDR3 protein: CASSSIKARQGSYEQYF.

This chain links TRBV11-2 with TRBJ1-5; there is no DNA to check the TCRdb D call of TRBD1. Germline V gene lookup returns CDR1 SGHAT and CDR2 FQNNGV. The CDR3 runs to 15 residues. The CDR3 is CASSLDRGRNQPQHF.

V is TRBV7-2 and J is TRBJ2-1; TCRdb proposes TRBD2, but this gene call is untestable without DNA. CDR1 SGHTA and CDR2 FQGNSA come from the germline V gene. This CDR3 contains 15 residues. CDR3 sequence reads: CASSTTSGEYNEQFF.

CDR3 sequence: CAIQPDREGEQYF. V gene TRBV23-1 combines with J gene TRBJ2-7; as DNA is missing, the TRBD1 call by TCRdb cannot be tested. TRBV23-1 is given ORF status, its function remaining uncertain. The CDR3 runs 13 residues.

This sequence joins TRBV2 and TRBJ2-1; without DNA, the TCRdb call of TRBD2 cannot be checked. Germline V gives CDR1 SNHLY, CDR2 FYNNEI. This CDR3 comprises 15 residues. This CDR3 reads CASSLGGATYNEQFF.

The chain has TRBV28 and TRBJ2-3; the TRBD2 assignment by TCRdb is unverifiable without DNA. CDR1 is MDHEN and CDR2 is SYDVKM in the germline V gene. The CDR3 is made up of 18 amino acids. The chain's CDR3 is CACSLPTGVAGGTDTQYF. Full variable domain (rest looked up from reference TRBV28 and TRBJ2-3): DVKVTQSSRYLVKRTGEKVFLECVQDMDHENMFWYRQDPGLGLRLIYFSYDVKMKEKGDIPEGYSVSREKKERFSLILESASTNQTSMYLCACSLPTGVAGGTDTQYFGPGTRLTVL.

The chain couples TRBV29-1 to TRBJ1-6. The CDR3 is 13 residues long. The germline V gene encodes CDR1 SQVTM and CDR2 ANQGSEA. This CDR3 reads CSVEVVSYDTLHF.

This chain joins TRBV29-1 and TRBJ2-6; lacking DNA, the TRBD2 call made by TCRdb goes unchecked. Germline-derived CDR1 and CDR2 are SQVTM and ANQGSEA. The CDR3 totals 16 residues. CDR3 loop: CSVEDGGTSGANVLTF.

The chain recombines TRBV30 with TRBJ2-1; TCRdb gives TRBD1 as the D gene, but with no DNA this cannot be confirmed. Germline values: CDR1 GTSNPN, CDR2 SVGIG (reference sequence). This CDR3 region has 15 residues. CDR3 amino acids: CAWSVGRELYNEQFF.

The genes are TRBV28 and TRBJ1-5. The germline CDR1 and CDR2 sequences are MDHEN and SYDVKM. This CDR3 comprises 17 residues. The CDR3 sequence is CASSLVQAVLIVEPQHF.

The rearrangement joins TRBV4-1 to TRBJ1-1. Germline V lookup: CDR1 MGHRA, CDR2 YSYEKL. The CDR3 loop spans 15 amino acids. The CDR3 region is CASSLGPQLYTEAFF.

The J gene is TRBJ2-7, the V gene TRBV7-8; TCRdb outputs TRBD1, but without DNA this stays unchecked. CDR1 SGHVS and CDR2 FQNEAQ come from the germline V gene. The CDR3 is 14 amino acids. CDR3 in amino acids: CASSDSGGLYEQYF.

The CDR3 loop reads CASAIGTGGDEQYF. The rearrangement uses TRBV28 and TRBJ2-7; with no DNA, the TCRdb D assignment of TRBD1 cannot be verified. Germline CDR1 is MDHEN and CDR2 is SYDVKM. The CDR3 covers 14 residues. Full variable domain (missing parts from reference TRBV28 and TRBJ2-7): DVKVTQSSRYLVKRTGEKVFLECVQDMDHENMFWYRQDPGLGLRLIYFSYDVKMKEKGDIPEGYSVSREKKERFSLILESASTNQTSMYLCASAIGTGGDEQYFGPGTRLTVT.

This chain links TRBV18 with TRBJ2-7. The CDR3 spans 18 residues. Germline V gene data show CDR1 as KGHSH and CDR2 as LQKENI. The chain's CDR3 is CASSPPFATRTLLYEQYF.

The chain has TRBV20-1 and TRBJ1-5. The CDR3 extends over 12 amino acids. CDR1 is DFQATT, CDR2 SNEGSKA, per germline (reference sequence). Here the CDR3 reads CSARQGNQPQHF.

The genes are TRBV28 and TRBJ2-7; the TCRdb D gene call, TRBD1, has no DNA to confirm it. Germline loops: CDR1 MDHEN, CDR2 SYDVKM. This CDR3 is built from 15 residues. The CDR3 loop is CASSLSPRDDYEQYF.

The CDR3 loop is CASSFSRNEQFF. V gene TRBV28 combines with J gene TRBJ2-1. The germline CDR1 and CDR2 sequences are MDHEN and SYDVKM. The CDR3 sequence is 12 residues long.

The J gene is TRBJ2-7, the V gene TRBV28; the D call of TRBD1 rests on TCRdb alone, since no DNA is present to check it. Germline CDR1 is MDHEN and CDR2 is SYDVKM. This CDR3 comprises 17 residues. The CDR3 region is CASITGTPRSPSYEQYF. Filled out from reference TRBV28 and TRBJ2-7, the complete variable domain reads DVKVTQSSRYLVKRTGEKVFLECVQDMDHENMFWYRQDPGLGLRLIYFSYDVKMKEKGDIPEGYSVSREKKERFSLILESASTNQTSMYLCASITGTPRSPSYEQYFGPGTRLTVT.

The chain couples TRBV18 to TRBJ2-7; the TCRdb call, TRBD1, lacks DNA for checking. Germline-derived CDR1 and CDR2 are KGHSH and LQKENI. The CDR3 spans 15 residues. The CDR3 loop is CASSPGTGLGYEQYF.

The V gene is TRBV5-1, the J gene TRBJ2-1; with no DNA, the TCRdb D assignment of TRBD1 cannot be verified. The CDR3 spans 13 residues. Germline CDR1 and CDR2: SGHRS and YFSETQ. CDR3 sequence: CASSLVPENEQFF.

The chain recombines TRBV29-1 with TRBJ2-7; lacking DNA, the TRBD1 call made by TCRdb goes unchecked. Germline lookup yields CDR1 SQVTM and CDR2 ANQGSEA. This CDR3 spans 13 amino acids. CDR3 region: CSVLQGRSYEQYF.